Only a few counts were recorded for the clone carrying this TCR beta chain. The antigen remains undetermined. UMIs and sample barcodes were carried by the TCR alpha and TCR beta cDNA libraries that 5'RACE produced using constant-segment primers. A single record per CDR3 protein comes from TCRdb applying MiXCR to the 5' RACE reads. Of more than 250,000 distinct CDR3 sequences listed, approximately 15% are singletons. The CDR3 has 15 amino acids. V shed 6 bases, J shed 6 bases, and the junction held 11 bases outside the gene matches. This specimen comes from a study of T-cell memory formation after mild COVID-19. Study outcomes and limitations: Cross-reactive memory appears to have joined, as suggested by some responding clones showing up in pre-infection memory.

The receptor was isolated from a man aged 18 to 35 who had mild COVID-19 (a few samples of this study predate the infection). Cell type and time point are not known. Input material: PBMCs or a T cell subset sorted from them (not recorded which). This chain links TRBV12-3 or TRBV12-4 with TRBJ2-3; 8 nucleotides match TRBD2. As DNA, the CDR3 is TGTGCCAGCAGCATAGCGGGGACTCTCACCGATACGCAGTATTTT. Its translation is CASSIAGTLTDTQYF.